This T cell receptor beta chain emerged from a study of blood T cell repertoires in COVID-19. About the research overall: The United States, Italy and Spain supplied acute and convalescent COVID-19 samples. Nucleic acid was either cDNA or gDNA, and it came from T cells, B-cell-depleted T cells, or PBMCs.

The CDR3 spans 16 residues. Trimming left V 0 bases short and J 3 bases short, with 14 bases between. Germline V gene lookup returns CDR1 LGHDT and CDR2 YNNKEL (reference sequence). In the source study's methods: Cell counts per sample came from amplifying reference gene primers. Assay: immunoSEQ multiplex PCR; the TCRdb copy retains only in-frame clones and omits some. V and J calls and clone size are given by that table; D and trimming were obtained from the DNA. The sample includes under 300,000 clones, roughly 89% seen only once; the top ten take roughly 4.8%. Sequencing was performed on peripheral blood. This clonotype was sampled from a middle-aged woman who had recovered from COVID-19. This sequence joins TRBV3-1 (or the pseudogene TRBV3-2) and TRBJ1-1; possibly TRBD1 for D (6 bases). CDR3 amino acids: CASSQDWAGVDTEAFF. CDR3 in DNA: TGTGCCAGCAGCCAAGATTGGGCAGGGGTTGACACTGAAGCTTTCTTT.